These 30 T cell receptor beta chains were all obtained from the same sample, sequenced in a study of T-cell reconstitution after alpha-beta-depleted transplantation in children. Molecular barcoding with unique molecular identifiers was used for the TCRbeta library. TCRdb independently ran MiXCR on the PCR reads; one entry per CDR3 protein. The repertoire holds about a million distinct CDR3 sequences, with about 31% as singletons. The starting material was PBMCs, mostly from graft donor cells, obtained 360 days after TCRalphabeta/CD19-depleted stem cell transplant. These receptors originate from a boy less than two years old who had a stem cell transplant for SCID, so the T cells may come from the graft donor.

This clonotype appeared a single time. The V call is TRBV6-6, the J call TRBJ1-2; D gene uncertain. Germline V gives CDR1 MNHNY, CDR2 SVGAGI (reference sequence). Trimming pared 3 bases from V and 4 bases from J, leaving 9 bases between. The CDR3 runs 13 residues. CDR3: CASSYDTVYGYTF. The CDR3 DNA reads TGTGCCAGCAGTTATGATACAGTCTATGGCTACACCTTC.

This clonotype was detected a few times. The rearrangement uses TRBV28 and TRBJ2-7, with no clear D. Per germline, CDR1 MDHEN and CDR2 SYDVKM. This CDR3 is built from 14 residues. The V end lost 6 bases, the J end lost 3 bases, and 15 bases lay between the germline ends. CDR3 in amino acids: CASSEPLGDYEQYF. For the CDR3, the DNA is TGTGCCAGCAGCGAACCCCTTGGGGACTACGAGCAGTACTTC. The full variable domain, with the rest looked up from reference TRBV28 and TRBJ2-7, is DVKVTQSSRYLVKRTGEKVFLECVQDMDHENMFWYRQDPGLGLRLIYFSYDVKMKEKGDIPEGYSVSREKKERFSLILESASTNQTSMYLCASSEPLGDYEQYFGPGTRLTVT.

The rearrangement uses TRBV4-1 and TRBJ2-7; the D is unclear. CDR3 length equals 13 residues. V lost 2 bases, J lost 0 bases, and 5 bases lay in between. Germline-derived CDR1 and CDR2 are MGHRA and YSYEKL. This chain's CDR3 is CASSQILSYEQYF. The CDR3 DNA sequence: TGCGCCAGCAGCCAAATCCTCTCCTACGAGCAGTACTTC.

V is TRBV24-1 and J is TRBJ2-3, with 12 bases identical to TRBD1. Per the germline V gene, CDR1 is KGHDR and CDR2 is SFDVKD. The V segment lost 3 bases and the J segment 1 base; nucleotides outside the gene matches: 7. This CDR3 contains 18 residues. The DNA for the CDR3 is TGTGCCACCAGTGATCCGCCGGGACAGGGGGCCGGCACAGATACGCAGTATTTT. Amino acid sequence: CATSDPPGQGAGTDTQYF.

The chain couples TRBV30 to TRBJ1-1, with D unclear. The V end lost 4 bases, the J end lost 4 bases, and 13 bases lay between the germline ends. Per germline, CDR1 GTSNPN and CDR2 SVGIG (reference sequence). This CDR3 is built from 13 residues. For the CDR3, the DNA is TGTGCCTGGAAATCTTCGCGGGGCACTGAAGCTTTCTTT. Translation: CAWKSSRGTEAFF.

The V and J genes are TRBV4-1 and TRBJ1-2; 8 bases line up with TRBD1. The CDR3 contains 15 residues. J gave up 6 bases and V 0 bases, and 6 bases lay outside the gene matches. Looked up from germline, CDR1 is MGHRA and CDR2 is YSYEKL. CDR3 sequence reads: CASSQDWTGRNGYTF. The CDR3 nucleotides read TGCGCCAGCAGCCAAGATTGGACAGGGCGGAATGGCTACACCTTC.

This rearrangement joins TRBV7-8 to TRBJ2-4; either TRBD1 or TRBD2 may fit D (5 bases each). Per the germline V gene, CDR1 is SGHVS and CDR2 is FQNEAQ. Trimming stripped 1 base from V and 8 bases from J, with 12 bases between. This CDR3 comprises 14 residues. CDR3 sequence reads: CASSLGGQEDIQYF. CDR3 DNA: TGTGCCAGCAGCTTAGGGGGCCAGGAGGACATTCAGTACTTC.

The genes are TRBV12-3 or TRBV12-4 and TRBJ2-2, with D perhaps matching TRBD1 (6 bases). Between the trimmed V and J ends, which lost 5 bases and 6 bases, there was a span of 16 bases. The length of the CDR3 is 15 residues. CDR3 protein: CASSRYRVHAGELFF. For the CDR3, the DNA is TGTGCCAGCAGTAGATACAGGGTCCACGCCGGGGAGCTGTTTTTT.

There are a few counts of this clonotype. The rearrangement joins TRBV12-3 or TRBV12-4 to TRBJ2-5; weak D call: TRBD1 (7 bases). The CDR3 totals 16 residues. V dropped 4 bases and J dropped 6 bases, with 21 bases sitting between them. CDR3 coding DNA: TGTGCCAGCAGTTCCGGCTGGCAGGGGGGCGGGAAGACCCAGTACTTC. Translating it yields CASSSGWQGGGKTQYF.

The V gene is TRBV18, the J gene TRBJ2-7, with a tentative D call TRBD1 (6 bases). Germline CDR1 is KGHSH and CDR2 is LQKENI. V shed 3 bases and J shed 7 bases, with 13 bases lying between them. The CDR3 is 13 amino acids. CDR3 nucleotide sequence: TGTGCCAGCTCACCTACAGGGTTGAGAGAGCAGTACTTC. Its protein product is CASSPTGLREQYF.

This clonotype was detected a few times. This chain links TRBV5-1 with TRBJ2-3; maybe TRBD2 (6 bases). CDR1 and CDR2 (germline): SGHRS, YFSETQ. The length of the CDR3 is 15 residues. V shed 4 bases and J shed 1 base, with 13 bases lying between them. DNA for the CDR3: TGCGCCAGCAGCGTTAGCGGCGTTCGCACAGATACGCAGTATTTT. As protein: CASSVSGVRTDTQYF.

This clonotype has a handful of counts. The gene calls are TRBV7-2 and TRBJ2-1; a weak D match, TRBD2 (6 bases). Trimming shortened V by 5 bases and J by 7 bases, and 18 bases separated the two germline ends. From germline, CDR1 is SGHTA and CDR2 FQGNSA. This CDR3 region has 15 residues. CDR3 loop: CASSPGVGGPNEQFF. In DNA form, the CDR3 reads TGTGCCAGCAGCCCCGGAGTTGGAGGGCCGAATGAGCAGTTCTTC.

V usage is TRBV4-3 and J usage is TRBJ2-3; D ambiguous. Per the germline V gene, CDR1 is LGHNA and CDR2 is YSLEER. The V end was cut by 4 bases, the J end by 2 bases, with 13 bases between. This CDR3 region has 15 residues. CDR3 in DNA: TGCGCCAGCAGCCCCCGGACGGCCCCCACAGATACGCAGTATTTT. Translated: CASSPRTAPTDTQYF.

This clonotype was detected a few times. The rearrangement links TRBV3-1 to TRBJ2-1; D unclear. V gave up 4 bases and J gave up 0 bases, with 13 bases separating them. The CDR3 covers 16 residues. Germline lookup yields CDR1 LGHDT and CDR2 YNNKEL (reference sequence). The CDR3 here is CASSPRAPSSYNEQFF. In DNA form, the CDR3 reads TGTGCCAGCAGCCCCCGGGCCCCCAGCTCCTACAATGAGCAGTTCTTC.

This clonotype was observed a few times. The chain joins TRBV7-2 to TRBJ2-1, with D possibly being TRBD2 (5 bases). CDR1 and CDR2 from the germline V gene are SGHTA and FQGNSA. V was cut by 0 bases and J by 4 bases, with 19 bases left in between. CDR3 length equals 18 residues. The CDR3 sequence: CASSLAVRGSGKYNEQFF. DNA for the CDR3: TGTGCCAGCAGCTTAGCGGTTCGGGGAAGCGGTAAATACAATGAGCAGTTCTTC.

J is TRBJ1-1 and V is TRBV7-9; 7 bases match TRBD1. Unmatched junction bases numbered 8, after V lost 1 base and J lost 3 bases. The CDR3 is 16 residues long. Germline CDR1 is SEHNR and CDR2 is FQNEAQ (reference sequence). The CDR3 spells CASSLGGDRFHTEAFF. Here the CDR3 DNA reads TGTGCCAGCAGCTTAGGGGGGGACAGATTTCACACTGAAGCTTTCTTT.

The chain has TRBV12-5 and TRBJ2-7; D is unresolved. Trimming pared 5 bases from V and 3 bases from J, leaving 17 bases between. This CDR3 has 15 residues. CDR1 LGHNT and CDR2 FRNRAP come from the germline V gene. This CDR3 reads CASGPHLGEDYEQYF. CDR3 nucleotide sequence: TGTGCTAGTGGTCCCCACCTCGGAGAAGACTACGAGCAGTACTTC.

The chain carries TRBV18 and TRBJ2-1; 8 bases fit TRBD2. CDR3 length: 16 amino acids. V was clipped by 0 bases and J by 8 bases; unmatched bases: 9. Germline CDR1 KGHSH, CDR2 LQKENI. The CDR3 region is CASSPPWGLGTHEQFF. The CDR3 DNA sequence: TGTGCCAGCTCACCACCATGGGGACTAGGGACCCATGAGCAGTTCTTC.

The V and J genes are TRBV5-1 and TRBJ1-1, with D uncertain. Trimming removed 4 bases at V and 1 base at J, with 14 bases between. The germline CDR1 and CDR2 sequences are SGHRS and YFSETQ. The CDR3 has 15 residues. This chain's CDR3 is CASSPDPVRNTEAFF. The CDR3 nucleotides read TGCGCCAGCAGCCCCGACCCAGTCAGGAACACTGAAGCTTTCTTT. Together with reference TRBV5-1 and TRBJ1-1, the CDR3 gives the full variable domain: KAGVTQTPRYLIKTRGQQVTLSCSPISGHRSVSWYQQTPGQGLQFLFEYFSETQRNKGNFPGRFSGRQFSNSRSEMNVSTLELGDSALYLCASSPDPVRNTEAFFGQGTRLTVV.

The J gene is TRBJ1-1, the V gene TRBV10-3, with a tentative D call TRBD1 (5 bases). This CDR3 comprises 13 residues. With 2 bases removed from V and 6 bases from J, the gap between germline ends came to 10 bases. Germline CDR1 ENHRY, CDR2 SYGVKD. Here the CDR3 DNA reads TGTGCCATCAGTGAGAACAGGTCCGCTGAAGCTTTCTTT. Amino acid sequence: CAISENRSAEAFF.

This clonotype came up once. The V gene is TRBV29-1, the J gene TRBJ1-1; the D gene is possibly TRBD1 (5 bases). V dropped 2 bases and J dropped 5 bases, with 9 bases sitting between them. The CDR3 covers 12 residues. The germline V gene has CDR1 SQVTM and CDR2 ANQGSEA. CDR3 bases: TGCAGCGTTGAACAGGGTGGGACTGAAGCTTTCTTT. It specifies CSVEQGGTEAFF.

Only a few counts were recorded for this clonotype. The chain combines TRBV28 with TRBJ1-5; TRBD1 might be the D (6 bases). Germline CDR1 is MDHEN and CDR2 is SYDVKM. The CDR3 spans 15 residues. V was shortened by 3 bases and J by 0 bases, with 9 bases between the two germline ends. CDR3 DNA: TGTGCCAGCAGTTTCAGGGGTAATAGCAATCAGCCCCAGCATTTT. The encoded protein is CASSFRGNSNQPQHF.

This sequence joins TRBV4-2 and TRBJ2-5; the match to TRBD1 covers 7 bases. CDR1 and CDR2 (germline): LGHNA, YNFKEQ. V gave up 4 bases and J gave up 2 bases; unmatched junction bases: 7. The CDR3 consists of 15 residues. CDR3 loop: CASSPGVGQQETQYF. The CDR3 bases are TGTGCCAGCAGCCCTGGGGTGGGACAGCAAGAGACCCAGTACTTC.

This clonotype was observed a handful of times. The gene calls are TRBV12-3 or TRBV12-4 and TRBJ2-1; no clear D. The CDR3 is 15 amino acids. V gave up 6 bases and J gave up 6 bases, with 18 bases separating them. Here the CDR3 DNA reads TGTGCCAGCAGCCAAAGGTGGTCGGCTGCCAATGAGCAGTTCTTC. Translating gives CASSQRWSAANEQFF.

This clonotype has more than one count but fewer than ten. This chain connects TRBV20-1 to TRBJ1-5; D unresolved. CDR1 and CDR2 (germline): DFQATT, SNEGSKA (reference sequence). This CDR3 has 14 residues. V was shortened by 0 bases and J by 1 base, with 7 bases between the two germline ends. The CDR3 DNA reads TGCAGTGCTAGAGATCGGCTGAGCAATCAGCCCCAGCATTTT. Translation gives CSARDRLSNQPQHF.

This sequence joins TRBV15 and TRBJ1-6; D is unresolved. Germline CDR1 is LNHNV and CDR2 is YYDKDF (reference sequence). The V end lost 0 bases, the J end lost 6 bases, and 6 bases lay between the germline ends. This CDR3 spans 14 amino acids. The CDR3 protein is CATSRDTGNSPLHF. In DNA, the CDR3 is TGTGCCACCAGCAGAGATACGGGTAATTCACCCCTCCACTTT.

DNA for the CDR3: TGTGCCAGCAGGGGTGGGACATTTGAAGCTTTCTTT. It yields the protein CASRGGTFEAFF. This chain links TRBV12-3 or TRBV12-4 with TRBJ1-1; possible D gene TRBD1, 6 bases. This CDR3 contains 12 residues. The V end lost 6 bases, the J end lost 7 bases, and 12 bases lay between the germline ends.

The chain carries TRBV12-3 or TRBV12-4 and TRBJ2-1, with TRBD1 matching over 7 bases. Germline trimming cut 5 bases from V and 7 bases from J; bases unmatched to any gene: 11. CDR3 length: 15 residues. CDR3 nucleotides: TGTGCCAGCAGTCATCGGACAGGTCGTAAGAATGAGCAGTTCTTC. This encodes CASSHRTGRKNEQFF.

This clonotype was observed a few times. V and J are TRBV20-1 and TRBJ2-3; 10 nucleotides agree with TRBD2. The germline V gene has CDR1 DFQATT and CDR2 SNEGSKA (reference sequence). The CDR3 sequence is 14 residues long. The V gene end was trimmed by 5 bases and the J gene end by 5 bases; junction bases not matched to a gene: 7. CDR3 amino acids: CSAAASGGGDTQYF. In DNA, the CDR3 is TGCAGTGCTGCCGCTAGCGGGGGAGGAGATACGCAGTATTTT.

This clonotype was counted a few times. This chain connects TRBV5-6 to TRBJ2-1; tentative D call: TRBD1 (5 bases). Trimming left V 4 bases short and J 5 bases short, with 16 bases between. CDR1 and CDR2 (germline): SGHDT, YYEEEE. The CDR3 spans 15 residues. The CDR3 loop reads CASSPDSSPHNEQFF. The CDR3 nucleotides are TGTGCCAGCAGCCCTGACAGCTCGCCCCACAATGAGCAGTTCTTC.